This entry is about one TCR beta chain. In the authors' workflow: Using reference gene primer amplification, nucleated cell counts were estimated. TCRdb keeps only in-frame clones here, not all; method: immunoSEQ multiplex PCR. V, J and clone size reflect that table, while D and trimming were determined from the DNA. Among 250,000 to 300,000 clones listed, about nine tenths were seen once. The CDR3 has 18 amino acids. V lost 4 bases and J lost 2, with 23 bases in between. Germline V gene data show CDR1 as LGHNA and CDR2 as YNFKEQ. These data belong to a study of blood T cell repertoires in COVID-19. Study context: In each case, the material was cDNA or gDNA derived from T cells, B-cell-depleted T cells, or PBMCs.

Ages ranged from about 18 to 89 years, with residence in 24 US areas. Either two negative PCRs, clearance, or symptom resolution qualified Cohort 3 donors as recovered. V and J are TRBV4-2 and TRBJ1-2; D is perhaps TRBD1 (6 bases). The sample comprised PBMCs or T cells enriched from blood (not recorded which). The receptor was derived from a man younger than 30 who had recovered from COVID-19. The CDR3 DNA is TGTGCCAGCAGCCTCCGGCGGGCAGGGGCAATCGAAAACTATGGCTACACCTTC. Amino acids: CASSLRRAGAIENYGYTF.